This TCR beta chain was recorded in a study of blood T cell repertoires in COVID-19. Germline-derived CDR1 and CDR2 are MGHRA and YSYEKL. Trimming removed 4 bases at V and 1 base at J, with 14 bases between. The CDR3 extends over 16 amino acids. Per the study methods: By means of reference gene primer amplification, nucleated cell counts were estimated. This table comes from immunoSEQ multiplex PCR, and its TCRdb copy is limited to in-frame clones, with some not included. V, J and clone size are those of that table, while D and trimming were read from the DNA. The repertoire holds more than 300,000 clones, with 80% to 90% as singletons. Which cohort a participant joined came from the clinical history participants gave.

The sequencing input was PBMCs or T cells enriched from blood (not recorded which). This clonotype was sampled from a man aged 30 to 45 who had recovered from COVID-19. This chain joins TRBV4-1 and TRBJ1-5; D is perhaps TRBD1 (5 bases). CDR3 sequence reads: CASSPLGGRSNQPQHF. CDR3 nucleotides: TGCGCCAGCAGCCCCCTCGGGGGTAGGAGCAATCAGCCCCAGCATTTT.